The 20 T cell receptor beta chains below all came from one sample that was sequenced in a study of blood T cell repertoires in COVID-19. Here immunoSEQ multiplex PCR was the method, and the copy in TCRdb shows in-frame clones only, minus some. The data hold more than 140,000 clones, with roughly 88% observed a single time. The source material was peripheral blood. The receptor set was obtained from a woman between 45 and 60 years old in a cohort sampled during active or convalescent COVID-19.

J is TRBJ2-1 and V is TRBV5-4; the D gene is possibly TRBD2 (5 bases). With 0 bases removed from V and 6 bases from J, the gap between germline ends came to 13 bases. This CDR3 is 15 amino acids long. CDR1 SGHNT and CDR2 YYREEE come from the germline V gene (reference sequence). The DNA of the CDR3 is TGTGCCAGCAGCTTGGCCGCGGACTTGCGCAATGAGCAGTTCTTC. Translating it yields CASSLAADLRNEQFF. The full variable domain, with the rest looked up from reference TRBV5-4 and TRBJ2-1, is ETGVTQSPTHLIKTRGQQVTLRCSSQSGHNTVSWYQQALGQGPQFIFQYYREEENGRGNFPPRFSGLQFPNYSSELNVNALELDDSALYLCASSLAADLRNEQFFGPGTRLTVL.

The gene calls are TRBV19 and TRBJ2-7; D possibly corresponds to TRBD1 (7 bases). The germline V gene encodes CDR1 LNHDA and CDR2 SQIVND (reference sequence). Trimming took 9 bases from V and 7 from J, leaving 16 bases between them. CDR3 length equals 12 residues. For the CDR3, the DNA is TGTGCCAGCGCGGGGCAGGGGGATGAGCAGTACTTC. As protein: CASAGQGDEQYF.

The V gene is TRBV5-4, the J gene TRBJ2-7; TRBD2 aligns across 8 bases. The CDR3 extends over 14 amino acids. Per germline, CDR1 SGHNT and CDR2 YYREEE (reference sequence). The ends lost 4 bases at V and 4 bases at J; junction bases unmatched: 7. For the CDR3, the DNA is TGTGCCAGCAGCCTCCCGGGACTAGTTTACGAGCAGTACTTC. Protein sequence: CASSLPGLVYEQYF.

This chain connects TRBV10-3 to TRBJ2-1, with a tentative D call TRBD2 (7 bases). The CDR3 is 12 amino acids. CDR1 is ENHRY, CDR2 SYGVKD, per germline. The ends were cut back, 11 bases at V and 9 bases at J, with 17 bases in the middle. DNA of the CDR3: TGTGCCGTGGGGGGCGGGGGAGCTGAGCAGTTCTTC. Encoded protein: CAVGGGGAEQFF.

The chain carries TRBV7-3 and TRBJ2-7; TRBD1 matches 11 bases. CDR1 and CDR2 (germline): SGHTA, FQGTGA. There are 15 residues in the CDR3. Trimming took 5 bases from V and 3 from J; bases not matched to a gene: 6. The CDR3 DNA reads TGTGCCAGCAGCCAGGCCGGGACAGGGGGCTACGAGCAGTACTTC. This codes for CASSQAGTGGYEQYF.

The J gene is TRBJ2-6, the V gene TRBV9; the D gene is possibly TRBD2 (5 bases). Trimming removed 7 bases at V and 0 bases at J, with 14 bases between. Germline loops: CDR1 SGDLS, CDR2 YYNGEE. The CDR3 spans 16 residues. The CDR3: CASGEFVASGANVLTF. The DNA of the CDR3 is TGTGCCAGCGGGGAGTTCGTGGCCTCTGGGGCCAACGTCCTGACTTTC.

This clone was detected only once. The gene calls are TRBV6-6 and TRBJ1-1; D is unclear. V was clipped by 2 bases and J by 3 bases, with 10 bases between them. This CDR3 has 14 amino acids. Germline CDR1 is MNHNY and CDR2 is SVGAGI (reference sequence). The DNA for the CDR3 is TGTGCCAGCAGTTACCGGGCGCGGGACACTGAAGCTTTCTTT. Protein sequence: CASSYRARDTEAFF.

The chain uses TRBV10-3 and TRBJ2-3; tentatively, D is TRBD2 (5 bases). Germline V CDR1 and CDR2: ENHRY, SYGVKD. V shed 7 bases and J shed 0 bases, with 11 bases lying between them. There are 14 residues in the CDR3. DNA for the CDR3: TGTGCCATCACAGGCGGGTGGAGCACAGATACGCAGTATTTT. Its protein is CAITGGWSTDTQYF.

The chain has TRBV6-6 and TRBJ2-7; the D gene is possibly TRBD1 (5 bases). CDR1 MNHNY and CDR2 SVGAGI come from the germline V gene (reference sequence). The CDR3 extends over 16 amino acids. V lost 6 bases, J lost 2 bases, and 20 bases lay in between. CDR3 in DNA: TGTGCCAGCAGCACAGGTACCCAAAAAATGCCCTACGAGCAGTACTTC. This sequence encodes CASSTGTQKMPYEQYF.

This clone was recorded once. The rearrangement links TRBV25-1 to TRBJ2-5, with a weak D call TRBD1 (6 bases). The V end lost 6 bases, the J end lost 4 bases, and 12 bases lay between the germline ends. The CDR3 consists of 13 residues. The germline V gene encodes CDR1 MGHDK and CDR2 SYGVNS. The CDR3 nucleotides read TGTGCCAGCAGAATAGCAGGGGCAGAGACCCAGTACTTC. Residues: CASRIAGAETQYF.

This clone was seen only once. V gene TRBV5-4 combines with J gene TRBJ2-5, with D maybe TRBD2 (5 bases). The CDR3 totals 16 residues. CDR1 is SGHNT and CDR2 is YYREEE in the germline V gene (reference sequence). The V end was cut by 3 bases, the J end by 3 bases, with 18 bases between. CDR3 nucleotides: TGTGCCAGCAGCTACGAACGCGGGTCCGAAAAAGAGACCCAGTACTTC. As protein: CASSYERGSEKETQYF.

The V and J genes are TRBV9 and TRBJ1-6; D is perhaps TRBD1 (6 bases). Germline CDR1 reads SGDLS; CDR2 reads YYNGEE. The CDR3 has 16 amino acids. V shed 0 bases and J shed 6 bases, with 13 bases lying between them. This chain's CDR3 is CASSVDGTRLNSPLHF. The DNA for the CDR3 is TGTGCCAGCAGCGTAGATGGGACACGCCTTAATTCACCCCTCCACTTT. The complete variable domain, with remaining parts taken from reference TRBV9 and TRBJ1-6, reads DSGVTQTPKHLITATGQRVTLRCSPRSGDLSVYWYQQSLDQGLQFLIQYYNGEERAKGNILERFSAQQFPDLHSELNLSSLELGDSALYFCASSVDGTRLNSPLHFGNGTRLTVT.

The V gene is TRBV18, the J gene TRBJ1-4; D is unresolved. The CDR3 runs 15 residues. CDR1 KGHSH and CDR2 LQKENI come from the germline V gene. Between the trimmed V and J ends, which lost 5 bases and 7 bases, there was a span of 17 bases. The CDR3 spells CASSDTRVHIEKLFF. The CDR3 coding sequence is TGTGCCAGCTCAGACACGCGAGTACATATTGAAAAACTGTTTTTT.

The gene calls are TRBV7-2 and TRBJ2-5, with D perhaps TRBD1 (5 bases). Trimming took 8 bases from V and 5 from J, leaving 12 bases between them. This CDR3 region has 12 residues. Germline assignment: CDR1 SGHTA and CDR2 FQGNSA. This CDR3 is CASGAPRETQYF. The CDR3, as DNA: TGTGCCAGCGGGGCGCCCCGGGAGACCCAGTACTTC.

The genes are TRBV11-2 and TRBJ1-3; 8 nucleotides align to TRBD1. From germline, CDR1 is SGHAT and CDR2 FQNNGV. CDR3 length: 14 residues. The junction had 5 bases not matched to a gene; V was cut back by 10 bases and J by 0 bases. The CDR3 loop reads CATQDRVSGNTIYF. As DNA, the CDR3 is TGTGCCACCCAGGACAGGGTCTCTGGAAACACCATATATTTT.

This chain links TRBV2 with TRBJ1-4; D uncertain. V gave up 7 bases and J gave up 8 bases, with 20 bases separating them. The CDR3 totals 15 residues. Germline-derived CDR1 and CDR2 are SNHLY and FYNNEI. The CDR3 sequence: CASTLGGEGGEKLFF. The CDR3 bases are TGTGCCAGCACCCTCGGTGGGGAGGGAGGCGAAAAACTGTTTTTT.

This CDR3 is CATSDGGARDTQYF. CDR3 DNA: TGTGCCACCAGCGACGGGGGGGCCAGAGATACGCAGTATTTT. The chain joins TRBV15 to TRBJ2-3; 8 nucleotides agree with TRBD2. Looked up from germline, CDR1 is LNHNV and CDR2 is YYDKDF (reference sequence). The CDR3 totals 14 residues. Unmatched junction bases numbered 6, after V lost 5 bases and J lost 5 bases.

Worth noting for this clone: In the same sample, other DNA sequences code for this CDR3. V is TRBV9 and J is TRBJ1-3; tentatively, D is TRBD1 (6 bases). Trimming removed 0 bases from V and 0 bases from J, with 7 bases in between. Germline CDR1 is SGDLS and CDR2 is YYNGEE. This CDR3 has 15 residues. CDR3 DNA sequence: TGTGCCAGCAGCGTAGAGACAGGCTCTGGAAACACCATATATTTT. This sequence encodes CASSVETGSGNTIYF.

The chain joins TRBV20-1 to TRBJ1-1; TRBD1 is a possible D gene (5 bases). Germline assignment: CDR1 DFQATT and CDR2 SNEGSKA (reference sequence). The V gene lost 3 bases and the J gene lost 10 bases, with 15 bases spanning the gap. The CDR3 is 12 amino acids. The CDR3 coding sequence is TGCAGTGCTAGTGGATCGGGGGAGGGAGCTTTCTTT. This translates into CSASGSGEGAFF.

The chain has TRBV7-9 and TRBJ2-1, with 12 bases matching TRBD2. The V gene end was trimmed by 0 bases and the J gene end by 2 bases; junction bases not matched to a gene: 8. CDR3 size: 19 residues. Germline V gene sequence: CDR1 SEHNR, CDR2 FQNEAQ (reference sequence). CDR3 region: CASSLAITSGRRAYNEQFF. The CDR3, as DNA: TGTGCCAGCAGCTTAGCGATCACTAGCGGGAGGAGAGCCTACAATGAGCAGTTCTTC. Variable domain in full (rest from reference TRBV7-9 and TRBJ2-1): DTGVSQNPRHKITKRGQNVTFRCDPISEHNRLYWYRQTLGQGPEFLTYFQNEAQLEKSRLLSDRFSAERPKGSFSTLEIQRTEQGDSAMYLCASSLAITSGRRAYNEQFFGPGTRLTVL.